This T cell receptor beta chain was found in a study of response to subunit inactivated influenza vaccine. In the case of this clonotype: What it binds is not known.

Germline loops: CDR1 MNHNS, CDR2 SASEGT. V dropped 7 bases and J dropped 2; count of bases not matched to a gene: 11. The CDR3 consists of 15 residues. Study-level findings and limits: It was suggested by the authors that few new T cells are recruited by each seasonal influenza vaccination.

From the RT-PCR reads, TCRdb called clonotypes with MiXCR, one entry per CDR3 protein. The sample records roughly 670,000 distinct CDR3 sequences, around 13% being singletons. The receptor was isolated from a man aged 45 to 65 who received an inactivated influenza vaccine. V and J are TRBV6-1 and TRBJ2-7; 7 positions agree with TRBD2. The specimen was PBMCs from blood, collected 14 to 15 days before vaccination. CDR3 DNA sequence: TGTGCCAGCAAGAAAATGTGGGAGGGCCCCTACGAGCAGTACTTC. Encoded protein: CASKKMWEGPYEQYF.